What follows are 28 T cell receptor beta chains derived from one specimen sequenced in a study of shared clonotypes between healthy human individuals. CD45RO negativity and positive selection for CCR7 defined naive CD8 cells, a population that excluded terminally differentiated effector memory CD45RA+ cells. The repertoire was sequenced with immunoSEQ multiplex PCR; TCRdb's copy has only in-frame clones and lacks some. The sample lists about 610,000 clones; roughly 96% were seen once. Sequencing was done on a sample of naive CD8+ T cells sorted from blood. The source of these receptors is a woman between 25 and 40 years old in good health.

This CDR3 is CASIPSGGLAYNEQFF. DNA of the CDR3: TGTGCCAGCATCCCTTCGGGAGGACTAGCCTACAATGAGCAGTTCTTC. V usage is TRBV11-2 and J usage is TRBJ2-1; 7 bases are a match to TRBD2. This CDR3 spans 16 amino acids. Looked up from germline, CDR1 is SGHAT and CDR2 is FQNNGV. V was clipped by 7 bases and J by 2 bases; unmatched bases: 11.

The chain links TRBV28 to TRBJ2-7; D remains unclear. This CDR3 spans 14 amino acids. The V gene's germline CDR1 is MDHEN and CDR2 SYDVKM. Trimming stripped 3 bases from V and 3 bases from J, with 12 bases between. CDR3 region: CASSFGLEVYEQYF. In DNA, the CDR3 is TGTGCCAGCAGTTTCGGGCTAGAGGTCTACGAGCAGTACTTC.

The chain is built from TRBV27 and TRBJ2-7; D ambiguous. CDR1 MNHEY and CDR2 SMNVEV come from the germline V gene (reference sequence). Trimming removed 0 bases at V and 6 bases at J, with 12 bases between. The CDR3 runs to 14 residues. CDR3 protein: CASSLSQAFGEQYF. The DNA of the CDR3 is TGTGCCAGCAGTTTATCCCAGGCCTTTGGCGAGCAGTACTTC.

The chain carries TRBV15 and TRBJ2-7; D might be TRBD1 (6 bases). This CDR3 spans 12 amino acids. CDR1 and CDR2 from the germline V gene are LNHNV and YYDKDF (reference sequence). V dropped 6 bases and J dropped 4 bases, with 10 bases sitting between them. In DNA form, the CDR3 reads TGTGCCACCAGGGGGGCGGAATACGAGCAGTACTTC. It specifies CATRGAEYEQYF. Full variable domain (missing parts from reference TRBV15 and TRBJ2-7): DAMVIQNPRYQVTQFGKPVTLSCSQTLNHNVMYWYQQKSSQAPKLLFHYYDKDFNNEADTPDNFQSRRPNTSFCFLDIRSPGLGDTAMYLCATRGAEYEQYFGPGTRLTVT.

V is TRBV11-2 and J is TRBJ2-7; either TRBD1 or TRBD2 may supply D (5 bases each). Per the germline V gene, CDR1 is SGHAT and CDR2 is FQNNGV. V was shortened by 4 bases and J by 2 bases, with 9 bases between the two germline ends. This CDR3 has 13 residues. As DNA, the CDR3 is TGTGCCAGCAGCTGGGACGAAACCTACGAGCAGTACTTC. Its protein product is CASSWDETYEQYF.

The chain joins TRBV9 to TRBJ2-3, with 11 bases fitting TRBD1. Germline loops: CDR1 SGDLS, CDR2 YYNGEE. The V and J ends lost 2 bases and 5 bases, in that order; junction bases with no gene match: 7. This CDR3 comprises 16 residues. The CDR3: CASSVLGQGAGDTQYF. CDR3 nucleotides: TGTGCCAGCAGCGTTCTCGGACAGGGGGCTGGAGATACGCAGTATTTT.

The chain links TRBV28 to TRBJ2-3; D perhaps matches TRBD2 (6 bases). The CDR3 sequence is 17 residues long. Deletions cut 4 bases from V and 2 bases from J, with 19 bases between. Germline CDR1 and CDR2: MDHEN and SYDVKM. CDR3 residues: CASSYSIVGSATDTQYF. The CDR3 DNA follows: TGTGCCAGCAGTTACTCTATCGTCGGGAGTGCCACAGATACGCAGTATTTT.

The rearrangement links TRBV27 to TRBJ2-5; D call uncertain. V dropped 7 bases and J dropped 1 base, with 7 bases sitting between them. Germline assignment: CDR1 MNHEY and CDR2 SMNVEV (reference sequence). The CDR3 extends over 12 amino acids. The CDR3 region has the DNA TGTGCCAGCATAAGCCCCCAAGAGACCCAGTACTTC. Its protein product is CASISPQETQYF.

CDR3: CASRTGASYEQYF. The CDR3 DNA sequence: TGTGCCAGCAGAACCGGGGCTTCCTACGAGCAGTACTTC. The chain links TRBV2 to TRBJ2-7, with D perhaps matching TRBD1 or TRBD2 (5 bases each). Trimming took 6 bases from V and 1 from J, leaving 10 bases between them. The CDR3 runs to 13 residues. CDR1 is SNHLY and CDR2 is FYNNEI in the germline V gene.

This chain links TRBV29-1 with TRBJ2-7; D not certain. The CDR3 extends over 12 amino acids. V lost 3 bases and J 2 bases, leaving 8 bases between the germline ends. CDR1 SQVTM and CDR2 ANQGSEA come from the germline V gene. CDR3 loop: CSVESETYEQYF. Here the CDR3 DNA reads TGCAGCGTTGAGTCGGAAACCTACGAGCAGTACTTC.

In nucleotides, the CDR3 is TGTGCCAGCAGTTCCGGCCAGGGGACCTACAATGAGCAGTTCTTC. It yields the protein CASSSGQGTYNEQFF. The chain uses TRBV27 and TRBJ2-1; D is possibly TRBD1 (6 bases). Germline lookup yields CDR1 MNHEY and CDR2 SMNVEV (reference sequence). Trimming took off 4 bases at V and 2 bases at J, with 12 bases between the two ends. This CDR3 comprises 15 residues.

This clone was seen once. The chain couples TRBV6-1 to TRBJ1-5; a weak D match, TRBD1 (5 bases). The germline V and J ends were trimmed by 2 bases and 5 bases, with 16 bases remaining between them. The CDR3 is made up of 16 amino acids. Germline lookup yields CDR1 MNHNS and CDR2 SASEGT. CDR3 residues: CASSESWQRGDQPQHF. CDR3 nucleotides: TGTGCCAGCAGTGAAAGTTGGCAGAGGGGAGATCAGCCCCAGCATTTT.

The chain has TRBV28 and TRBJ2-5, with a possible D match to TRBD2 (5 bases). The CDR3 runs to 15 residues. The V and J ends lost 3 bases and 1 base respectively, with 12 bases between them. Germline CDR1 reads MDHEN; CDR2 reads SYDVKM. The chain's CDR3 is CASSFAAGLQETQYF. CDR3 nucleotides: TGTGCCAGCAGTTTTGCCGCAGGACTCCAAGAGACCCAGTACTTC.

This CDR3 is CASSDRQGADQPQHF. CDR3 sequence (DNA): TGTGCCAGCAGTGACAGACAGGGGGCAGATCAGCCCCAGCATTTT. The chain is built from TRBV27 and TRBJ1-5; 10 bases agree with TRBD1. Germline CDR1 is MNHEY and CDR2 is SMNVEV (reference sequence). The CDR3 contains 15 residues. J lost 5 bases, V lost 5 bases, and 6 bases had no gene match.

In this sample, this clone turned up once. This chain connects TRBV2 to TRBJ2-5; D gene uncertain. CDR3 length: 14 residues. The V gene lost 3 bases and the J gene lost 2 bases, with 10 bases spanning the gap. The germline V gene has CDR1 SNHLY and CDR2 FYNNEI. CDR3: CASSESMRQETQYF. As DNA, the CDR3 is TGTGCCAGCAGTGAGTCGATGAGACAAGAGACCCAGTACTTC. Combining the CDR3 with reference TRBV2 and TRBJ2-5 gives the whole variable domain EPEVTQTPSHQVTQMGQEVILRCVPISNHLYFYWYRQILGQKVEFLVSFYNNEISEKSEIFDDQFSVERPDGSNFTLKIRSTKLEDSAMYFCASSESMRQETQYFGPGTRLLVL.

The chain couples TRBV7-9 to TRBJ2-1; the D is unclear. The CDR3 contains 15 residues. Germline CDR1 SEHNR, CDR2 FQNEAQ (reference sequence). The ends were cut back, 4 bases at V and 8 bases at J, with 18 bases in the middle. In DNA form, the CDR3 reads TGTGCCAGCAGCTCAGGCGCACCCCTCATGTATGAGCAGTTCTTC. This sequence encodes CASSSGAPLMYEQFF.

Note on this clone: The same CDR3 can be traced to other DNA sequences in this sample. The rearrangement links TRBV5-4 to TRBJ2-7; no reliable D call. Between the trimmed V and J ends, which lost 1 base and 5 bases, there was a span of 4 bases. This CDR3 is 11 amino acids long. Germline loops: CDR1 SGHNT, CDR2 YYREEE (reference sequence). CDR3 residues: CASSLLNEQYF. CDR3 in DNA: TGTGCCAGCAGCTTGCTTAACGAGCAGTACTTC.

V is TRBV28 and J is TRBJ1-6; D is unclear. V was clipped by 9 bases and J by 9 bases, with 21 bases between them. This CDR3 has 15 residues. Germline CDR1 and CDR2: MDHEN and SYDVKM. The chain's CDR3 is CARFPPGVSGSPLHF. The CDR3 bases are TGTGCCAGGTTTCCGCCGGGAGTCTCGGGTTCACCCCTCCACTTT. The whole variable domain, filled in from reference TRBV28 and TRBJ1-6, reads DVKVTQSSRYLVKRTGEKVFLECVQDMDHENMFWYRQDPGLGLRLIYFSYDVKMKEKGDIPEGYSVSREKKERFSLILESASTNQTSMYLCARFPPGVSGSPLHFGNGTRLTVT.

The chain joins TRBV28 to TRBJ1-1, with D possibly being TRBD1 (6 bases). The CDR3 runs to 14 residues. V dropped 3 bases and J dropped 4 bases, with 12 bases sitting between them. Per germline, CDR1 MDHEN and CDR2 SYDVKM. The CDR3 here is CASSLAGGSTEAFF. In DNA, the CDR3 is TGTGCCAGCAGTTTGGCGGGGGGCTCCACTGAAGCTTTCTTT.

The chain joins TRBV11-2 to TRBJ2-1; D call uncertain. CDR3 length equals 14 residues. Germline lookup yields CDR1 SGHAT and CDR2 FQNNGV. Trimming pared 5 bases from V and 2 bases from J, leaving 10 bases between. The CDR3 region has the DNA TGTGCCAGCAGCCCCGCTGAGACCTACAATGAGCAGTTCTTC. Its protein product is CASSPAETYNEQFF.

The rearrangement uses TRBV7-9 and TRBJ2-1, with TRBD2 matching 7 bases. The CDR3 totals 16 residues. Germline lookup yields CDR1 SEHNR and CDR2 FQNEAQ (reference sequence). J was trimmed by 6 bases and V by 4 bases; bases with no gene match: 12. CDR3 protein: CASSSPNLGGGNEQFF. The CDR3 DNA is TGTGCCAGCAGCTCACCCAATTTGGGCGGGGGCAATGAGCAGTTCTTC.

This chain joins TRBV19 and TRBJ2-1; 9 positions match TRBD2. The CDR3 loop spans 14 amino acids. The V segment lost 3 bases and the J segment 10 bases; nucleotides outside the gene matches: 7. From germline, CDR1 is LNHDA and CDR2 SQIVND (reference sequence). The CDR3, as DNA: TGTGCCAGTAGTATCGCCGGGACTAGCAGAGAGCAGTTCTTC. Residues: CASSIAGTSREQFF.

This CDR3 reads CASSGDSVREEAGYEQYF. For the CDR3, the DNA is TGTGCCAGCAGTGGGGACAGCGTTAGGGAGGAAGCGGGGTACGAGCAGTACTTC. The chain recombines TRBV2 with TRBJ2-7; D possibly matches TRBD1 or TRBD2 (7 bases each). Germline CDR1 and CDR2: SNHLY and FYNNEI. CDR3 size: 18 residues. V lost 4 bases, J lost 4 bases, and 26 bases lay in between.

The genes are TRBV7-2 and TRBJ2-1; the match to TRBD2 covers 11 bases. Germline V CDR1 and CDR2: SGHTA, FQGNSA. The ends lost 5 bases at V and 5 bases at J; junction bases unmatched: 8. This CDR3 is built from 16 residues. The CDR3 bases are TGTGCCAGCAGCCCCTCTCCTAGCGGGGGGAACAATGAGCAGTTCTTC. This translates into CASSPSPSGGNNEQFF.

The chain employs TRBV2 and TRBJ2-1; 7 nucleotides line up with TRBD2. The ends lost 6 bases at V and 5 bases at J; junction bases unmatched: 10. Germline values: CDR1 SNHLY, CDR2 FYNNEI. The CDR3 sequence is 15 residues long. The CDR3, as DNA: TGTGCCAGCAGGGGGGGGTCGGCGCCACACAATGAGCAGTTCTTC. This sequence encodes CASRGGSAPHNEQFF.

The chain joins TRBV21-1 to TRBJ1-2; the table gives TRBD1 as D, unverified against the DNA. TRBV21-1 is noted as a pseudogene. This CDR3 has 16 amino acids. CDR3 region: CASSKPNRVCGYGYTF. The CDR3 DNA sequence: TGTGCCAGCAGCAAACCCAACAGGGTCTGTGGCTATGGCTACACCTTC.

V usage is TRBV27 and J usage is TRBJ2-1; perhaps TRBD2 as D (6 bases). Trimming took off 0 bases at V and 6 bases at J, with 18 bases between the two ends. Germline CDR1 is MNHEY and CDR2 is SMNVEV (reference sequence). This CDR3 spans 17 amino acids. CDR3 sequence: CASSLSIRAGWGNEQFF. The CDR3 nucleotides are TGTGCCAGCAGTTTATCCATCAGGGCGGGATGGGGCAATGAGCAGTTCTTC.

This chain joins TRBV5-1 and TRBJ2-3; TRBD1 is a possible D gene (8 bases). The CDR3 totals 17 residues. V was clipped by 4 bases and J by 3 bases, with 21 bases between them. Germline CDR1 and CDR2: SGHRS and YFSETQ. The DNA for the CDR3 is TGCGCCAGCAGCAGGCACTTATACAGGGGGGGAACAGATACGCAGTATTTT. Encoded protein: CASSRHLYRGGTDTQYF.